These 29 T cell receptor beta chains came from one sample sequenced in a study of blood T cell repertoires in COVID-19. Method: immunoSEQ multiplex PCR; TCRdb's copy keeps in-frame clones and lacks some. The sample has about 190,000 clones; roughly four fifths are singletons. Sequencing was done on a sample of peripheral blood. These receptors were collected from a woman aged 40-49 years with acute or convalescent COVID-19.

This chain uses TRBV28 with TRBJ2-2; 9 bases map to TRBD2. Germline V gives CDR1 MDHEN, CDR2 SYDVKM. CDR3 length equals 15 residues. V lost 5 bases to trimming and J lost 6 bases; unmatched junction nucleotides: 7. The CDR3 region is CASSAAGGPAGELFF. CDR3 bases: TGTGCCAGCAGTGCCGCGGGGGGGCCGGCCGGGGAGCTGTTTTTT. The full variable domain, rest sourced from reference TRBV28 and TRBJ2-2, is DVKVTQSSRYLVKRTGEKVFLECVQDMDHENMFWYRQDPGLGLRLIYFSYDVKMKEKGDIPEGYSVSREKKERFSLILESASTNQTSMYLCASSAAGGPAGELFFGEGSRLTVL.

The chain is built from TRBV3-1 (or the pseudogene TRBV3-2) and TRBJ1-1; 10 nucleotides align to TRBD1. The CDR3 is 15 amino acids. The germline gives CDR1 LGHDT, CDR2 YNNKEL (reference sequence). Trimming took 0 bases from V and 4 from J; bases not matched to a gene: 2. This CDR3 reads CASSQEGQGSTEAFF. The CDR3 DNA sequence: TGTGCCAGCAGCCAAGAGGGACAGGGGAGCACTGAAGCTTTCTTT.

This clone came up a few times. This chain joins TRBV11-2 and TRBJ1-3; 8 bases are shared with TRBD1. CDR1 is SGHAT, CDR2 FQNNGV, per germline. After removal of 5 bases from V and 0 bases from J, the junction contained 6 bases not matched to a gene. The CDR3 contains 16 residues. CDR3 nucleotides: TGTGCCAGCAGCATTAACAGGGGGATCTCTGGAAACACCATATATTTT. Protein sequence: CASSINRGISGNTIYF.

This chain joins TRBV4-2 and TRBJ2-1, with 10 bases that match TRBD2. The CDR3 spans 16 residues. V was clipped by 0 bases and J by 4 bases; unmatched bases: 3. Germline CDR1 LGHNA, CDR2 YNFKEQ. CDR3 sequence (DNA): TGTGCCAGCAGCCAAGAGTGGACTAGCGGTTACAATGAGCAGTTCTTC. Encoded protein: CASSQEWTSGYNEQFF.

The genes are TRBV30 and TRBJ1-1; D ambiguous. CDR1 GTSNPN and CDR2 SVGIG come from the germline V gene (reference sequence). This CDR3 has 12 amino acids. Trimming removed 2 bases from V and 2 bases from J, with 6 bases in between. The CDR3 here is CAWSILNTEAFF. The CDR3, as DNA: TGTGCCTGGAGTATCCTCAACACTGAAGCTTTCTTT.

The genes are TRBV20-1 and TRBJ1-1; unclear D gene. V lost 3 bases and J 11 bases, leaving 13 bases between the germline ends. CDR1 DFQATT and CDR2 SNEGSKA come from the germline V gene (reference sequence). CDR3 length: 11 amino acids. This CDR3 is CSASDTYVAFF. The CDR3, as DNA: TGCAGTGCTAGCGATACTTATGTTGCTTTCTTT.

This clone showed up just a few times. This sequence joins TRBV7-3 and TRBJ2-6, with TRBD1 matching 8 bases. V lost 8 bases, J lost 4 bases, and 10 bases stayed unmatched. Germline V gene data show CDR1 as SGHTA and CDR2 as FQGTGA. This CDR3 is 16 amino acids long. The CDR3 bases are TGTGCCAGCTCACCGCAGGGGGCGCGAGGGGCCAACGTCCTGACTTTC. This gives the protein CASSPQGARGANVLTF.

Note on this clone: The junction departs from germline at one end; a sequencing error may be responsible. V is TRBV30 and J is TRBJ2-1, with 10 bases fitting TRBD2. Germline lookup yields CDR1 GTSNPN and CDR2 SVGIG (reference sequence). This CDR3 is built from 12 residues. The CDR3 protein is CAWRAPSGGSLF. The CDR3 DNA sequence: TGTGCCTGGAGGGCACCTAGCGGGGGTTCACTCTTC.

The chain joins TRBV3-1 (or the pseudogene TRBV3-2) to TRBJ1-5; D uncertain. The CDR3 has 15 amino acids. Germline V lookup: CDR1 LGHDT, CDR2 YNNKEL (reference sequence). Trimming stripped 1 base from V and 4 bases from J, with 11 bases between. CDR3 DNA: TGTGCCAGCAGCCAAGGGACTGGCCTTAATCAGCCCCAGCATTTT. Residues: CASSQGTGLNQPQHF.

The chain couples TRBV9 to TRBJ1-1, with no clear D. The germline V and J ends were trimmed by 2 bases and 7 bases, with 9 bases remaining between them. Per the germline V gene, CDR1 is SGDLS and CDR2 is YYNGEE. This CDR3 spans 12 amino acids. CDR3 bases: TGTGCCAGCAGCGTGGCAGTTGGTGAAGCTTTCTTT. Its protein product is CASSVAVGEAFF.

The rearrangement links TRBV12-3 or TRBV12-4 to TRBJ1-5; the D is unclear. Deletions cut 3 bases from V and 7 bases from J, with 7 bases between. The CDR3 is 12 residues long. The CDR3 DNA sequence: TGTGCCAGCAGTTTGGCCGGGCAGCCCCAGCATTTT. This codes for CASSLAGQPQHF.

The chain has TRBV5-1 and TRBJ1-5, with a tentative D call TRBD1 (5 bases). The CDR3 has 14 amino acids. Germline V gene sequence: CDR1 SGHRS, CDR2 YFSETQ. The V end lost 0 bases, the J end lost 4 bases, and 8 bases lay between the germline ends. CDR3 region: CASSLGQKNQPQHF. The CDR3 DNA follows: TGCGCCAGCAGCTTGGGACAGAAAAATCAGCCCCAGCATTTT.

The chain joins TRBV6-5 to TRBJ1-4; the D is unclear. This CDR3 spans 14 amino acids. V was cut by 5 bases and J by 12 bases, with 19 bases left in between. Germline lookup yields CDR1 MNHEY and CDR2 SVGAGI. For the CDR3, the DNA is TGTGCCAGCAGTCCCCTCCCCCCTGTCGAGGAACTGTTTTTT. This encodes CASSPLPPVEELFF.

This chain joins TRBV28 and TRBJ1-5; 10 positions match TRBD1. Per the germline V gene, CDR1 is MDHEN and CDR2 is SYDVKM. There are 16 residues in the CDR3. The V gene end was trimmed by 4 bases and the J gene end by 2 bases; junction bases not matched to a gene: 5. CDR3 sequence reads: CASSSRDRGGNQPQHF. DNA for the CDR3: TGTGCCAGCAGTTCCCGGGACAGGGGTGGCAATCAGCCCCAGCATTTT.

V is TRBV7-9 and J is TRBJ2-5; 8 positions agree with TRBD1. Germline-derived CDR1 and CDR2 are SEHNR and FQNEAQ (reference sequence). J gave up 4 bases and V 5 bases, and 6 bases lay outside the gene matches. This CDR3 contains 14 residues. CDR3 in DNA: TGTGCCAGCAGCCCCGTAGGGACAGGAGAGACCCAGTACTTC. Amino acids: CASSPVGTGETQYF.

J is TRBJ2-1 and V is TRBV5-4; 10 nucleotides match TRBD2. The V segment lost 7 bases and the J segment 0 bases; nucleotides outside the gene matches: 4. CDR3 length equals 15 residues. Per the germline V gene, CDR1 is SGHNT and CDR2 is YYREEE (reference sequence). CDR3 DNA: TGTGCCAGCCGAGCGGGAGGGCCCTCCTACAATGAGCAGTTCTTC. Amino acids: CASRAGGPSYNEQFF.

The chain employs TRBV5-1 and TRBJ2-7; TRBD2 matches 14 bases. Germline CDR1 is SGHRS and CDR2 is YFSETQ. Trimming took 4 bases from V and 5 from J; bases not matched to a gene: 2. The CDR3 loop spans 14 amino acids. CDR3 loop: CASSPTSGGDEQYF. The CDR3, as DNA: TGCGCCAGCAGCCCGACTAGCGGGGGGGACGAGCAGTACTTC.

The chain has TRBV6-5 and TRBJ1-2; D is perhaps TRBD1 (6 bases). The CDR3 is made up of 15 amino acids. Germline V gene sequence: CDR1 MNHEY, CDR2 SVGAGI. Trimming pared 2 bases from V and 2 bases from J, leaving 12 bases between. The CDR3 nucleotides read TGTGCCAGCAGTTACCAGGCAGGGGCGAACTATGGCTACACCTTC. Translating gives CASSYQAGANYGYTF.

The rearrangement uses TRBV11-2 and TRBJ1-4; maybe TRBD1 (5 bases). Germline loops: CDR1 SGHAT, CDR2 FQNNGV. The CDR3 length is 18 residues. Trimming cost V 1 base and J 0 bases, with 15 bases left between them. The CDR3 sequence is CASSLGVRAKATNEKLFF. CDR3 DNA sequence: TGTGCCAGCAGCTTAGGGGTCAGGGCGAAAGCAACTAATGAAAAACTGTTTTTT.

The chain carries TRBV6-5 and TRBJ2-7; 7 bases are a match to TRBD2. This CDR3 has 13 amino acids. Per the germline V gene, CDR1 is MNHEY and CDR2 is SVGAGI. Trimming took 7 bases from V and 2 from J; bases not matched to a gene: 5. CDR3 coding DNA: TGTGCCAGCACTAGCGGATTTGCCTACGAGCAGTACTTC. This translates into CASTSGFAYEQYF.

The DNA of the CDR3 is TGTGCCACCCGACCTACAGGTGCTTATGGCTACACCTTC. Amino acid sequence: CATRPTGAYGYTF. The chain is built from TRBV6-5 and TRBJ1-2, with D tentatively TRBD1 (5 bases). The CDR3 extends over 13 amino acids. Trimming shortened V by 10 bases and J by 5 bases, and 17 bases separated the two germline ends. CDR1 is MNHEY, CDR2 SVGAGI, per germline.

The genes are TRBV7-9 and TRBJ2-5, with 12 bases matching TRBD2. Losses at the gene ends were 3 bases for V and 4 bases for J; bases not matched to a gene: 6. Looked up from germline, CDR1 is SEHNR and CDR2 is FQNEAQ (reference sequence). The CDR3 runs 16 residues. Here the CDR3 DNA reads TGTGCCAGCAGCTTGGCTAGCGGGAGGGCGACAGAGACCCAGTACTTC. Its protein is CASSLASGRATETQYF.

The chain links TRBV18 to TRBJ2-7, with TRBD1 identical over 9 bases. Looked up from germline, CDR1 is KGHSH and CDR2 is LQKENI. The V segment lost 2 bases and the J segment 3 bases; nucleotides outside the gene matches: 2. The CDR3 loop spans 14 amino acids. The CDR3 region has the DNA TGTGCCAGCTCACCAAGACAGGGGGACTACGAGCAGTACTTC. Its translation is CASSPRQGDYEQYF.

The chain couples TRBV30 to TRBJ1-4; no clear D gene. The germline CDR1 and CDR2 sequences are GTSNPN and SVGIG (reference sequence). CDR3 length: 13 amino acids. V dropped 7 bases and J dropped 4 bases, with 13 bases sitting between them. CDR3 DNA sequence: TGTGCCTTCCGCAGCGATAGTAATGAAAAACTGTTTTTT. This codes for CAFRSDSNEKLFF.

The rearrangement links TRBV5-8 to TRBJ2-3; TRBD2 matches 15 bases. The CDR3 contains 17 residues. The J segment lost 5 bases and the V segment lost 4 bases, leaving 8 bases of the junction unmatched. Germline loops: CDR1 SGHTS, CDR2 YDEGEE. CDR3 DNA: TGTGCCAGCAGCCGGGGACTAGCGGGGGGCCGTGTAGATACGCAGTATTTT. The encoded protein is CASSRGLAGGRVDTQYF.

This rearrangement joins TRBV19 to TRBJ2-2; TRBD1 aligns across 9 bases. Germline V gene lookup returns CDR1 LNHDA and CDR2 SQIVND (reference sequence). V lost 11 bases and J lost 0; bases outside the gene matches: 4. The CDR3 is 14 amino acids. The CDR3 nucleotides read TGTGCCGGACGACAGGGGGCGAACACCGGGGAGCTGTTTTTT. Amino acids: CAGRQGANTGELFF.

The DNA of the CDR3 is TGCGCCAGCAGCTCCCGGACACCTGATCGCACTGAAGCTTTCTTT. This gives the protein CASSSRTPDRTEAFF. This rearrangement joins TRBV5-1 to TRBJ1-1; TRBD1 is a possible D gene (5 bases). V was trimmed by 3 bases and J by 4 bases, leaving 16 bases between them. The CDR3 loop spans 15 amino acids. Germline V gene sequence: CDR1 SGHRS, CDR2 YFSETQ.

The chain recombines TRBV27 with TRBJ1-1, with 10 positions matching TRBD1. The trim removed 4 bases at V and 5 bases at J, leaving 7 bases unmatched. The CDR3 has 15 residues. Germline assignment: CDR1 MNHEY and CDR2 SMNVEV (reference sequence). The CDR3 coding sequence is TGTGCCAGCAGTTCCACCGACAGGGGGCGAACTGAAGCTTTCTTT. It encodes CASSSTDRGRTEAFF.

The chain joins TRBV5-6 to TRBJ2-7; no firm D call. V lost 6 bases and J lost 5, with 18 bases in between. The CDR3 spans 14 residues. Germline loops: CDR1 SGHDT, CDR2 YYEEEE. DNA of the CDR3: TGTGCCAGCACCATATCAGGTTATCGACACGAGCAGTACTTC. It encodes CASTISGYRHEQYF.